This T cell receptor (beta chain) was sequenced in a study of cytomegalovirus exposure and HLA in healthy donors. The repertoire was sequenced with immunoSEQ multiplex PCR; TCRdb's copy has only in-frame clones and lacks some. The repertoire holds some 170,000 clones, 85% to 90% seen once, with about 5.8% in the top ten. The ends lost 3 bases at V and 5 bases at J; junction bases unmatched: 1. Germline lookup yields CDR1 MRHNA and CDR2 SNTAGT. The CDR3 loop spans 14 amino acids. The receptor was isolated from a woman in her thirties in good health and CMV-seronegative. Sequenced input: PBMCs. The rearrangement joins TRBV6-4 to TRBJ2-1, with 10 bases aligning to TRBD2. Here the CDR3 reads CASSEAGGHNEQFF. CDR3 bases: TGTGCCAGCAGTGAAGCGGGGGGGCACAATGAGCAGTTCTTC.